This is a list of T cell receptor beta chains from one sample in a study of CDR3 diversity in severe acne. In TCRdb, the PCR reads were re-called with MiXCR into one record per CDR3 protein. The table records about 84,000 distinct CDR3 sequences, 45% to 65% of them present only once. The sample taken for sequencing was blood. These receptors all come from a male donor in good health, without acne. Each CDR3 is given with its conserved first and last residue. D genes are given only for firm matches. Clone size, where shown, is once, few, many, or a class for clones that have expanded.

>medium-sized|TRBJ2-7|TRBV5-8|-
TGTGCCAGCAGCTTGGCGGCGCAGGGAGCCTACGAGCAGTACTTC
CASSLAAQGAYEQYF
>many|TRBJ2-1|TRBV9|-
TGTGCCAGCAGGCCTGATGCGAGCTCCTACAATGAGCAGTTCTTC
CASRPDASSYNEQFF
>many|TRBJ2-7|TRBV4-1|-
TGCGCCAGCAGCCAAGATGGCAGGGCGGGCTACGAGCAGTACTTC
CASSQDGRAGYEQYF
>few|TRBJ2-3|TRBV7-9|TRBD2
TGTGCCAGCAGCCCGACCGGGACTAGCGACACAGATACGCAGTATTTT
CASSPTGTSDTDTQYF
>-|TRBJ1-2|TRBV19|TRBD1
TGTGCCAGTAATCGGGACAGGTCAGTTATGGACTATGGCTACACCTTC
CASNRDRSVMDYGYTF
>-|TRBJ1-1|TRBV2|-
TGTGCCAGCAGTGAGATTCCGGGGGCCACTGAAGCTTTCTTT
CASSEIPGATEAFF
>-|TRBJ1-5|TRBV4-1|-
TGCGCCAGCAGCCAGGGGGGGCAGACTTTTCAGCCCCAGCATTTT
CASSQGGQTFQPQHF
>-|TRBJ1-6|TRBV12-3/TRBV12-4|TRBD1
TGTGCCAGCAGCTCTGGAGGCAGGGGGGTTACTTCACCCCTCCACTTT
CASSSGGRGVTSPLHF
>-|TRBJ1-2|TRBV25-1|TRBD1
TGTGCCAGCAACTCCCCGGGGGGGACAGGGACCTATGGCTACACCTTC
CASNSPGGTGTYGYTF
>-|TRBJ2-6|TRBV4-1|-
TGCGCCAGCCAGCGGGCCCTAACTGGGGCCAACGTCCTGACTTTC
CASQRALTGANVLTF
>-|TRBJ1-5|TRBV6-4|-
-
CASSDFSRGNLLRAVLRAGHF
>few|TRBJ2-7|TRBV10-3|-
TGTGCCATCAGTCCCCTTGGGAGCATCCACGAGCAGTACTTC
CAISPLGSIHEQYF
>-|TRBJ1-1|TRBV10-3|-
TGTGCCATCAGTTTTTCGGACGACACTGAAGCTTTCTTT
CAISFSDDTEAFF
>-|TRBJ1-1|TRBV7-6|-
TGTGCCAGCAGCCGCGGAGTGTATGGGCAAGAAACTGAAGCTTTCTTT
CASSRGVYGQETEAFF
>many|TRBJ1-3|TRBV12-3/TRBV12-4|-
TGTGCCAGCAGCCTAGACAGGCACACCATATATTTT
CASSLDRHTIYF
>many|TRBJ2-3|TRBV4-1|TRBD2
TGCGCCAGCAGCCAAGTACTAGCGGAGGGTACGCAGTATTTT
CASSQVLAEGTQYF
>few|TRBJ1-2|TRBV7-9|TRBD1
TGTGCCAGCAGCTTAGTCGTGACAGGGAACTATGGCTACACCTTC
CASSLVVTGNYGYTF
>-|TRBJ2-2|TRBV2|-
TGTGCCAGCAGTGTAAGGGGGGCGCACACCGGGGAGCTGTTTTTT
CASSVRGAHTGELFF
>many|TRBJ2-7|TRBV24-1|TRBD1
TGTGCCACCAGTGACCCCGGGACAGGGGCATACGAGCAGTACTTC
CATSDPGTGAYEQYF
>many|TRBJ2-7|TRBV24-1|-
TGTGCCACCAGTGATTTGGCGGGGGCCGAGCAGTACTTC
CATSDLAGAEQYF
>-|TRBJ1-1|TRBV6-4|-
TGTGCCAGCGGCGTTGGGGCCGAGAACACTGAAGCTTTCTTT
CASGVGAENTEAFF
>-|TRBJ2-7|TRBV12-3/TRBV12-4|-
TGTGCCAGCAGCTTTACCGACGTCAGCTACGAGCAGTACTTC
CASSFTDVSYEQYF
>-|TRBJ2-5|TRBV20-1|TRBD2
TGCAGTGCTAGACAGGGCGGGAGAAGGGCGGAGACCCAGTACTTC
CSARQGGRRAETQYF
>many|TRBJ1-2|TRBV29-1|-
TGCAGCGCCGTGACAGACTGGACCTATGGCTACACCTTC
CSAVTDWTYGYTF
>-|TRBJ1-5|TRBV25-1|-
TGTGCCAGCAGCCGCAGGGGAAACACTCAGCCCCAGCATTTT
CASSRRGNTQPQHF
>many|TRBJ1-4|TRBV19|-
TGTGCCAGTAAAACCGGGGAGGGGACTAATGAAAAACTGTTTTTT
CASKTGEGTNEKLFF
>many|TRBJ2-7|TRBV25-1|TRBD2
TGTGCCAGCAGCCTAGCGGGAGATTCCTACGAGCAGTACTTC
CASSLAGDSYEQYF
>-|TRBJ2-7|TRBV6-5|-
TGTGCCAGCAGTTACTCTTCGGTGGCCGAGCAGTACTTC
CASSYSSVAEQYF
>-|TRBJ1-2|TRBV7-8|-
TGTGCCAGCACCCTCCTGCGGGGTTATGGCTACACCTTC
CASTLLRGYGYTF
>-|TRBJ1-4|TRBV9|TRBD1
TGTGCCAGCAGCGCTGACAGGGGGGGAAAACTGTTTTTT
CASSADRGGKLFF
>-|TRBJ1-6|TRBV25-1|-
TGTGCCAGCAGTGAAGAGGGGGTCAATAATTCACCCCTCCACTTT
CASSEEGVNNSPLHF
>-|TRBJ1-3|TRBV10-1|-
TGCGCCAGCAGTGGGTATCAGGGTCATGGCTACACCATATATTTT
CASSGYQGHGYTIYF
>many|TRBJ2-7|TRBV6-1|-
TGTGCCAGCAGTGAACTCCAGAGCTACGAGCAGTACTTC
CASSELQSYEQYF
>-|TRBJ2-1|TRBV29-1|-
TGCAGCGTTGCGGGACTGACTAATGAGCAGTTCTTC
CSVAGLTNEQFF
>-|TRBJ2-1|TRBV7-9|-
TGTGCCAGCAGCATAGAGGGCGACAATGAGCAGTTCTTC
CASSIEGDNEQFF
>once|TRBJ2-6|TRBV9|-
TGTGCCAGCAGCGTACCAGGGGGGAGTGGGGCCAACGTCCTGACTTTC
CASSVPGGSGANVLTF
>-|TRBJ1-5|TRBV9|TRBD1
TGTGCCAGCAGCCCAGGGACAGGGTCTGGTCAGCCCCAGCATTTT
CASSPGTGSGQPQHF
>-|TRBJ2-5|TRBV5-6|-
TGTGCCAGCAGCTTGGGTTCAGGGCTCCAAGAGACCCAGTACTTC
CASSLGSGLQETQYF
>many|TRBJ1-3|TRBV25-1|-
TGTGCCAGCAGTGAATCTGGGGGACCCGGAGGAAACACCATATATTTT
CASSESGGPGGNTIYF
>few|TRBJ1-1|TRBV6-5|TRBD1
TGTGCCAGCAGTTACTCCACAGGACAGGGGATGAACACTGAAGCTTTCTTT
CASSYSTGQGMNTEAFF
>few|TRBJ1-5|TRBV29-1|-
TGCAGCGCACGTCGAAATAGCAATCAGCCCCAGCATTTT
CSARRNSNQPQHF
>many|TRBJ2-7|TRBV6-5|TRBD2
TGTGCCAGCAGTTACATACTAGCGGCCCCCTACGAGCAGTACTTC
CASSYILAAPYEQYF
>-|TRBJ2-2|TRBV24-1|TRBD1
TGTGCCACCAGTGGCACAGGGGCGAACACCGGGGAGCTGTTTTTT
CATSGTGANTGELFF
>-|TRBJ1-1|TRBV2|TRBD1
TGTGCCAGCAGTGAACGGACAGGGGACACTGAAGCTTTCTTT
CASSERTGDTEAFF
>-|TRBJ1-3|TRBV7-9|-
TGTGCCAGCAGCCAAACTGGGTGCACCATATATTTT
CASSQTGCTIYF
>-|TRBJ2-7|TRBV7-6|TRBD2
TGTGCCAGCAGCCAGACTAGCGGGGGAACCTACCAGCAGTACTTC
CASSQTSGGTYQQYF
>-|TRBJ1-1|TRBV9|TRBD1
TGTGCCAGCAGCGAGGCAGGGGGCACTGAAGCTTTCTTT
CASSEAGGTEAFF
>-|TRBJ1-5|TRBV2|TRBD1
TGTGCCAGCAGTGGAGGGACAGGGTCCCCTCGTAGTCAGCCCCAGCATTTT
CASSGGTGSPRSQPQHF
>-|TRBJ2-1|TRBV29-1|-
TGCAGCGTGACCCTAGCCGTACCTGAGCAGTTCTTC
CSVTLAVPEQFF
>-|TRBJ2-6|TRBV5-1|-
TGCGCCAGCAGCTTGACACTCTCTGGGGCCAACGTCCTGACTTTC
CASSLTLSGANVLTF
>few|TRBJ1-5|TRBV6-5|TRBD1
TGTGCCACCGCACCGGGGACAGGGGGAAGCAATCAGCCCCAGCATTTT
CATAPGTGGSNQPQHF